Given below is one TCR beta chain in context. Building of the TCR beta libraries involved iRepertoire HTBI primers and Arm-PCR of CDR3 regions. TCRdb re-called the multiplex PCR reads through MiXCR, storing one row per CDR3 protein. The repertoire holds 530,000 or so distinct CDR3 sequences, with approximately 13% as singletons. The data belong to a study of regulatory T cells in long-lasting Graves disease. Germline values: CDR1 SEHNR, CDR2 FQNEAQ (reference sequence). Trimming removed 2 bases at V and 0 bases at J, with 10 bases between. This CDR3 comprises 15 residues. Sample time point: newly diagnosed GD, antithyroid drugs for less than 3 months. Researchers made the TCR library from RNA that was extracted from PBMCs. A further study also used this sample, focusing on T cells in Graves' hyperthyroidism and ophthalmopathy. That work adds: Newly diagnosed hyperthyroidism patients aged 18 to 65 years had disease lasting under 2 months. From stable hyperthyroidism, ophthalmopathy was set apart by a 13 V-J model. Ophthalmopathy was predicted by the model a median of around 5.9 months ahead of onset.

The chain recombines TRBV7-9 with TRBJ1-2, with D uncertain. The sample was peripheral blood mononuclear cells (PBMCs), taken at new diagnosis, from a patient treated with antithyroid drugs. The receptor's source is a young man with Graves disease. The CDR3 DNA follows: TGTGCCAGCAGCTTATCTGCCAGAGCTAACTATGGCTACACCTTC. It specifies CASSLSARANYGYTF.